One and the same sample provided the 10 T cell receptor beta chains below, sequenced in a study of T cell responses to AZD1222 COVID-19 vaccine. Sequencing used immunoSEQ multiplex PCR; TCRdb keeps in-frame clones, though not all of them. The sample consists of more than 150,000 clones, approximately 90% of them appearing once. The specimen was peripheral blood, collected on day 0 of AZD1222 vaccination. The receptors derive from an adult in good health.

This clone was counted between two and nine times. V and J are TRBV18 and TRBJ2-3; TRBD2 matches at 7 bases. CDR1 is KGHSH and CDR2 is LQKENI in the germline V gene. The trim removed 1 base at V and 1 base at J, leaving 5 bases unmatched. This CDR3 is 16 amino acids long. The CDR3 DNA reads TGTGCCAGCTCACCACTGGAGGGGAGGGGCACAGATACGCAGTATTTT. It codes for CASSPLEGRGTDTQYF.

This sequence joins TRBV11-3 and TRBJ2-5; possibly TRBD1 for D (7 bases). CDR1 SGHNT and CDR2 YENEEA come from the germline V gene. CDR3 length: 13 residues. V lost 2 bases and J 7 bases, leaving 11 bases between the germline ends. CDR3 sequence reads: CASSLFQGGTQYF. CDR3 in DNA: TGTGCCAGCAGCTTATTCCAGGGGGGGACCCAGTACTTC.

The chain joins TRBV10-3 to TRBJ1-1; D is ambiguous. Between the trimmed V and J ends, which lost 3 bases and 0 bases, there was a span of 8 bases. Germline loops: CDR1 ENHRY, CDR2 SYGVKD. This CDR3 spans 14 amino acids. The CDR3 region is CAISDPTLNTEAFF. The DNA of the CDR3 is TGTGCCATCAGTGATCCCACTTTGAACACTGAAGCTTTCTTT.

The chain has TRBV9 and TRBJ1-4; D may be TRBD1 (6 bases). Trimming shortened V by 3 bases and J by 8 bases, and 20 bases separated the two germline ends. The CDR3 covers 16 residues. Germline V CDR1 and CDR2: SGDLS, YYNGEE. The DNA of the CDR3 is TGTGCCAGCAGCGCCAATATTGGACAGTCAGGGGAAAAACTGTTTTTT. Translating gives CASSANIGQSGEKLFF.

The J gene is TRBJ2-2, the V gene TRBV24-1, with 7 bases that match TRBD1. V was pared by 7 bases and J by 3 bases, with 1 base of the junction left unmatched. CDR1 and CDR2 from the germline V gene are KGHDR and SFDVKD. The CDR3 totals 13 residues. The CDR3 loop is CATRDRYTGELFF. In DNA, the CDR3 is TGTGCCACCAGGGACAGGTACACCGGGGAGCTGTTTTTT.

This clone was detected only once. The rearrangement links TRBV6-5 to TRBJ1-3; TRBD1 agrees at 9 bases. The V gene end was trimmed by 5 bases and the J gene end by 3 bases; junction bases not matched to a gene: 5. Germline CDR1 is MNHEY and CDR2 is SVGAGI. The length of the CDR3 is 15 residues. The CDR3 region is CASSLTGGIGNTIYF. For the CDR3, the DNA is TGTGCCAGCAGTCTGACAGGGGGTATTGGAAACACCATATATTTT.

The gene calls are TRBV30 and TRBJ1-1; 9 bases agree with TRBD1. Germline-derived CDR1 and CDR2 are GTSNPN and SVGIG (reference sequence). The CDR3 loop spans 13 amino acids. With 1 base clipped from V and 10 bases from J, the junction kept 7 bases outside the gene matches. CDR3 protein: CAWSGGQGRGAFF. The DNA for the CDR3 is TGTGCCTGGAGTGGGGGACAGGGACGGGGAGCTTTCTTT.

CDR3 DNA: TGTGCAAGTCGCTTCTGGACTGAGCCTTATGGCTACACCTTC. This translates into CASRFWTEPYGYTF. The J gene is TRBJ1-2, the V gene TRBV12-2. TRBV12-2 is a documented pseudogene. CDR3 size: 14 residues.

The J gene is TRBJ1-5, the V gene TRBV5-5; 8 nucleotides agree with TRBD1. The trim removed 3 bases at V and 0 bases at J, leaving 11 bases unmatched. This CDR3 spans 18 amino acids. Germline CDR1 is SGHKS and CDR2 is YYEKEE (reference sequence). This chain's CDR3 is CASSSYRTGLHSNQPQHF. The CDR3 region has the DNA TGTGCCAGCAGCTCATACAGGACAGGGCTACATAGCAATCAGCCCCAGCATTTT. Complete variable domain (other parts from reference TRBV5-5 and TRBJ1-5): DAGVTQSPTHLIKTRGQQVTLRCSPISGHKSVSWYQQVLGQGPQFIFQYYEKEERGRGNFPDRFSARQFPNYSSELNVNALLLGDSALYLCASSSYRTGLHSNQPQHFGDGTRLSIL.

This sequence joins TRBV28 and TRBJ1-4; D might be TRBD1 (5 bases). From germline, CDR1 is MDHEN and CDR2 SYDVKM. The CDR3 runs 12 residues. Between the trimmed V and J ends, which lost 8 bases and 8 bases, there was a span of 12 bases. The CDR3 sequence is CASGRVREKLFF. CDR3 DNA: TGTGCCAGCGGCAGGGTGCGCGAAAAACTGTTTTTT.